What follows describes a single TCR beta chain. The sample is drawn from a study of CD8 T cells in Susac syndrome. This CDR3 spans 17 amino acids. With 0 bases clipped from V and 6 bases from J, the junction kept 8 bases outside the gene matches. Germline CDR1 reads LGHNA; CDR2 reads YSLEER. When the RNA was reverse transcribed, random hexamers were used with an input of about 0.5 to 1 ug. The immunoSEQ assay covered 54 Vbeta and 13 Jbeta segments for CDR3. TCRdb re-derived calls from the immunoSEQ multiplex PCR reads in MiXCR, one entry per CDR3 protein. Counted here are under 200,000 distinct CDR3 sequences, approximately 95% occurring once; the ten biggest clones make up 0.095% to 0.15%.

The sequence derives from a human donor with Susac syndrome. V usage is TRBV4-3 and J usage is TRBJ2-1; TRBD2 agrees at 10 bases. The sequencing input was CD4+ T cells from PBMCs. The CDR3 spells CASSQDPTGTSANEQFF. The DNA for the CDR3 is TGCGCCAGCAGCCAAGATCCAACGGGGACTAGCGCCAATGAGCAGTTCTTC.